Here is one T cell receptor beta chain with its context. Its binding antigen is unknown. Base-call qualities are not available, and no considerably larger clone is one nucleotide away. The data were taken from a study of shared clonotypes between healthy human individuals (dated by TCRdb to about 2020). About the investigation overall: The cohort comprised a couple of women and three men aged 18 to 49 years. Per donor, three plates each were used for CD4 naive and CD4 memory, two for CD8 naive, and one for CD8 memory. To estimate repertoire size and how much clonotype sharing occurs between individuals, the study deeply sequenced the blood TCR repertoires of about 5 healthy adults. To increase sequencing depth and limit assay-specific biases, different laboratories used diverse techniques to prepare libraries and sequence TCR repertoires. Leukapheresis yielded between about 0.85 and 9.5 billion PBMCs per donor. Study-wide conclusions, independent of this receptor: Compared with non-shared clonotypes, clonotypes shared by all four sorted-subset donors had higher generation probabilities. Sampling was limited to blood, and TCR repertoires in tissue likely differ from TCR repertoires in blood. Sharing across several donors was observed for around 5% of naive CD4, under 4% of naive CD8, around 2.5% of memory CD4, and 0.4% of memory CD8 clonotypes. Based on pairwise subsampling, the degree of clonotype sharing among donors was expected to be affected by sequencing depth. Rarefaction of sorted-subset datasets indicated incomplete sequencing despite the large sequencing depth. The small number of donors limited the genetic and exposure-history diversity represented. Estimated clonotype richness was generally larger for naive than for memory subsets.

CD8 naive samples were obtained by positive selection for CCR7 among CD45RO-negative cells, yielding a CD45RA+CCR7+ population from which TemRA cells were excluded. The donors were healthy, HIV-negative adults who had no recently reported acute infections or vaccinations. Every donor was a Caucasian adult living in Nashville, Tennessee, USA. Blood was collected by leukapheresis, and PBMCs were isolated by Ficoll-Histopaque density gradient centrifugation and then cryopreserved in liquid nitrogen vapor phase. Analytical flow cytometry was used to check the purity and quantity of every magnetically sorted T cell population. Each sorted fraction had its genomic DNA isolated and then quantified by UV absorbance on a Nanodrop 2000c. The germline V gene (reference sequence) provides CDR1 MNHEY and CDR2 SMNVEV. V trim: 5 bases; J trim: 2 bases; unmatched bases: 8. The cysteine opens and the phenylalanine closes a CDR3 of 16 amino acids. Only the CDR3 DNA is retained, 48 bases long and in frame from the first base.

Using the deep immunoSEQ assay, multiplex PCR amplified TCR CDR3 regions from genomic DNA. For each cell subset, the extracted genomic DNA was distributed evenly across all wells of several immunoSEQ 96-well plates, and each plate served as one replicate. Each replicate PCR for sorted subsets received about 0.2 ug genomic DNA, equal to tens of thousands of T cell genomes. Purified libraries were measured with a Qubit 3.0 fluorometer, size-checked on a Bioanalyzer 2100, and measured again with the KAPA Library Quantification kit. Each immunoSEQ 96-well plate was sequenced on its own single-read 150-cycle Illumina NextSeq 550 flow cell. Per the source publication's procedure: Because only junctional sequences without quality scores were contained in the immunoSEQ output, filtering matching that applied to full-length reads could not be performed. To assign V/J genes and CDR3, sequences were annotated using PyIR, a Python wrapper for IgBLAST v1.9, with IMGT germline references. Reads with weak V/J assignments (E-value above 1e-6), missing CDR3, stop codons, out-of-frame junctions, or ambiguous translated residues were removed. V3J clonotypes were defined as sequences sharing the same inferred V gene, J gene, and CDR3 amino acid sequence. The percentage overlap between two repertoires was calculated by dividing the number of shared unique clonotypes by the size of the smaller repertoire. Repertoire richness was assessed with RTK rarefaction, the Chao1 estimator, and Recon v2.1 estimates of unobserved clonotypes. OLGA was used to compute generation probabilities for all TCRbeta clonotypes that the gDNA method yielded from a handful of donors. TCRdb carries this immuneACCESS record with in-frame sequences only. Its versions omit some clonotypes, under half of them owing to an unresolved V gene in the studies checked, with the rest unexplained. That table gives V, J and clone size, and the DNA gave D and trimming. Here the sample has roughly 1,800,000 clones; roughly 94% occur a single time. Of the sample, more than 0.95% is held by the ten largest clones.

The rearrangement joined TRBV27 to TRBJ2-7; 11 bases in the middle match TRBD2. The receptor comes from a man aged 18-30 years in good health. The material sequenced was naive CD8+ T cells sorted from blood. The cell subset or site label of this sample denotes: CD45RA+CCR7+. The bases are TGTGCCAGCAGTCCCTCTAGCGGGGGGTTTACCTACGAGCAGTACTTC. It translates as CASSPSSGGFTYEQYF.